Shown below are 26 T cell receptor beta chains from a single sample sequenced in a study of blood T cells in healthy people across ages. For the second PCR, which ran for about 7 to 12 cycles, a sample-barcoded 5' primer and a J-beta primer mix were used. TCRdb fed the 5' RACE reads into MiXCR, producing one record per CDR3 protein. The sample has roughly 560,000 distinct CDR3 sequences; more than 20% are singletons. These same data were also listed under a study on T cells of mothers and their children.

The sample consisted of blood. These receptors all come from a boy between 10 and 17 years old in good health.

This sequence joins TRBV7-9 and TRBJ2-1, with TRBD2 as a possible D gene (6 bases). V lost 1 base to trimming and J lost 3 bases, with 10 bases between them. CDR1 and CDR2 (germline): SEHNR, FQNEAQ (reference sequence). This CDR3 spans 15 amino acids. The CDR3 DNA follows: TGTGCCAGCAGCTTAGTTCGCGGGGACTACAATGAGCAGTTCTTC. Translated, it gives CASSLVRGDYNEQFF.

The CDR3 DNA sequence: TGTGCCAGCAGCTTAAGAAAGGGTAGTCCGGCCAAAAACATTCAGTACTTC. Translating it yields CASSLRKGSPAKNIQYF. The chain is built from TRBV13 and TRBJ2-4; no definite D call. Germline V gives CDR1 PRHDT, CDR2 FYEKMQ (reference sequence). The CDR3 extends over 17 amino acids. The V end was cut by 2 bases, the J end by 1 base, with 15 bases between.

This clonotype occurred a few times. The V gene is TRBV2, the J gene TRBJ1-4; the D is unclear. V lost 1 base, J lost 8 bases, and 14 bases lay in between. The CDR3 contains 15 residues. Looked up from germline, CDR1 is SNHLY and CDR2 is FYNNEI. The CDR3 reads CASSEDRLPGEKLFF. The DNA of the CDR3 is TGTGCCAGCAGTGAAGACCGCCTGCCTGGGGAAAAACTGTTTTTT.

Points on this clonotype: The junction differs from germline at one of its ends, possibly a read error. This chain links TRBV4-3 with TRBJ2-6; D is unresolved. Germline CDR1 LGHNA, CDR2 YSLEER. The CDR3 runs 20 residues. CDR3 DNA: TGCGCCAGCAGCCAAGATGTCTGGGCGGACCCAACCTCTGGGACCAACGTCCTGACTTTC. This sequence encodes CASSQDVWADPTSGTNVLTF.

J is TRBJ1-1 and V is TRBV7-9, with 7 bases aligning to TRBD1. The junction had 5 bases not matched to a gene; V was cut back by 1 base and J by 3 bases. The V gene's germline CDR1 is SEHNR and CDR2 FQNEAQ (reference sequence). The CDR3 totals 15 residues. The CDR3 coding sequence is TGTGCCAGCAGCTTAGGACAGGGCCGGGACACTGAAGCTTTCTTT. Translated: CASSLGQGRDTEAFF.

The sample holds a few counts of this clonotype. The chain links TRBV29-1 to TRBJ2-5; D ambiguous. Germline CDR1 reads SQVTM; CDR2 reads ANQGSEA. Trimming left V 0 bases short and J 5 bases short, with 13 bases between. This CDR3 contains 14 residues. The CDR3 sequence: CSVEDGYLRETQYF. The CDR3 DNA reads TGCAGCGTTGAAGATGGATACCTCAGGGAGACCCAGTACTTC.

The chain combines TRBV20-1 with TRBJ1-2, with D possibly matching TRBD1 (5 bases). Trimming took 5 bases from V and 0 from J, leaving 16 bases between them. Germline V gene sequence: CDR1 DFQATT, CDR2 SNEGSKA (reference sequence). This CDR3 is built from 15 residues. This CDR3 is CSAGRGAASNYGYTF. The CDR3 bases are TGCAGTGCTGGCCGCGGGGCCGCGTCTAACTATGGCTACACCTTC.

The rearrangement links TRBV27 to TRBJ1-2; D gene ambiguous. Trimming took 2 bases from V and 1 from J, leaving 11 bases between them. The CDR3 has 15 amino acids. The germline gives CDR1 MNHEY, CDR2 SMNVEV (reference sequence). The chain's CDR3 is CASSLRPGLNYGYTF. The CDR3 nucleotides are TGTGCCAGCAGTTTACGGCCAGGCCTTAACTATGGCTACACCTTC.

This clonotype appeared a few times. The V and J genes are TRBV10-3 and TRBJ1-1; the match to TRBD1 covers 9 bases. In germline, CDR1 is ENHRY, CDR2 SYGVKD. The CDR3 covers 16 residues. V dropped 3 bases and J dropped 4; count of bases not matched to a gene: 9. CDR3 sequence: CAISEQGADMGTEAFF. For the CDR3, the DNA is TGTGCCATCAGTGAACAGGGGGCGGATATGGGCACTGAAGCTTTCTTT.

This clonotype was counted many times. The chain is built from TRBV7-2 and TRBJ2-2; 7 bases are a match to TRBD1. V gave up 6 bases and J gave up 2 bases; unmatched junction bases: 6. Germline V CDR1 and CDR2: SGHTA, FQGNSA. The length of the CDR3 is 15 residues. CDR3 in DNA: TGTGCCAGCAGATCGGGACAGACCAACACCGGGGAGCTGTTTTTT. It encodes CASRSGQTNTGELFF.

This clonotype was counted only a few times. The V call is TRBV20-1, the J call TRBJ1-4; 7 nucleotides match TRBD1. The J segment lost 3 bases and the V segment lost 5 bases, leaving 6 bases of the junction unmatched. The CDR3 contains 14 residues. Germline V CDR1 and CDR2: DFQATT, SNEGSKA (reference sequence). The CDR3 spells CSAHRGWANEKLFF. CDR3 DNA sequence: TGCAGTGCTCACAGGGGTTGGGCTAATGAAAAACTGTTTTTT.

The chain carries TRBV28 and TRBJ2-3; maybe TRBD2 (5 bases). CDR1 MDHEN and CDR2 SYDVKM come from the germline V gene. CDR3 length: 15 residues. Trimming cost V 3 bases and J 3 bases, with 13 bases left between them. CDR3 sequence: CASSFGEMGTDTQYF. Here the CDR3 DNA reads TGTGCCAGCAGTTTCGGGGAGATGGGGACAGATACGCAGTATTTT.

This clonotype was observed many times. CDR3 sequence (DNA): TGTGCCAGCAGTACTCCTGGCCAAGAGACCCAGTACTTC. The encoded protein is CASSTPGQETQYF. The chain links TRBV14 to TRBJ2-5; D is uncertain. Germline V gene sequence: CDR1 SGHDN, CDR2 FVKESK. This CDR3 has 13 amino acids. V was cut by 6 bases and J by 1 base, with 9 bases left in between.

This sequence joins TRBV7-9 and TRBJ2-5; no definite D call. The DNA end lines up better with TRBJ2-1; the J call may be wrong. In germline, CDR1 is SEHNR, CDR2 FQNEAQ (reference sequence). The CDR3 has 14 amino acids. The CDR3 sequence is CASSLADLYNEQFF. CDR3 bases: TGTGCCAGCAGCTTAGCTGACCTTTACAATGAGCAGTTCTTC.

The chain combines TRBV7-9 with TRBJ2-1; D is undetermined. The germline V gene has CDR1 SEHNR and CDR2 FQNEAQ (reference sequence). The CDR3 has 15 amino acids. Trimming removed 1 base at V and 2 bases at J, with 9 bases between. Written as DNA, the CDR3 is TGTGCCAGCAGCTTAGTGTCCGGAACCTACAATGAGCAGTTCTTC. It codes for CASSLVSGTYNEQFF.

The CDR3 DNA is TGTGCCAGCGGGGACACTCGACTAGCGGGAGGGCCCTACGAGCAGTACTTC. Its translation is CASGDTRLAGGPYEQYF. The chain combines TRBV27 with TRBJ2-5; 14 positions match TRBD2. The DNA end is more similar to TRBJ2-7, so the J call may be wrong. The germline V gene encodes CDR1 MNHEY and CDR2 SMNVEV (reference sequence). This CDR3 has 17 residues.

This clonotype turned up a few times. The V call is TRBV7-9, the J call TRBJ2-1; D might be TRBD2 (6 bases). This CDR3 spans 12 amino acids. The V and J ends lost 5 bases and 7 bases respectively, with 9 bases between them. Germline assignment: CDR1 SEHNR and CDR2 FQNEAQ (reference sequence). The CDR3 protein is CASSPSVNEQFF. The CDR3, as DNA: TGTGCCAGCAGCCCTAGCGTGAATGAGCAGTTCTTC.

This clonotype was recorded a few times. The DNA for the CDR3 is TGTGCCAGCAGCCAAGTGGCCGCAAGCTCTGGAAACACCATATATTTT. Its translation: CASSQVAASSGNTIYF. V is TRBV3-1 and J is TRBJ1-3; D gene uncertain. Looked up from germline, CDR1 is LGHDT and CDR2 is YNNKEL (reference sequence). This CDR3 has 16 amino acids. The V end lost 1 base, the J end lost 0 bases, and 10 bases lay between the germline ends. Using reference TRBV3-1 and TRBJ1-3 for the parts outside the CDR3, the full variable domain is DTAVSQTPKYLVTQMGNDKSIKCEQNLGHDTMYWYKQDSKKFLKIMFSYNNKELIINETVPNRFSPKSPDKAHLNLHINSLELGDSAVYFCASSQVAASSGNTIYFGEGSWLTVV.

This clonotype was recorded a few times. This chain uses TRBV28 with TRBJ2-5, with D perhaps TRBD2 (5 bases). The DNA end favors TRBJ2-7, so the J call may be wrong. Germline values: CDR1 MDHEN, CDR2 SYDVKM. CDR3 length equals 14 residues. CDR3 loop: CASRRTGPTYEQYF. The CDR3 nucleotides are TGTGCCAGCAGGAGGACTGGACCTACCTACGAGCAGTACTTC.

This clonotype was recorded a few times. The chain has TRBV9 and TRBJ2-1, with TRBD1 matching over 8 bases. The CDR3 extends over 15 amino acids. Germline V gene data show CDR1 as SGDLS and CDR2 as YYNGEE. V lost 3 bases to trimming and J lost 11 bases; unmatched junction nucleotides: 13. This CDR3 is CASSAIVPGQEQQFF. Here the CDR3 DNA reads TGTGCCAGCAGCGCCATTGTCCCGGGACAGGAACAGCAGTTCTTC.

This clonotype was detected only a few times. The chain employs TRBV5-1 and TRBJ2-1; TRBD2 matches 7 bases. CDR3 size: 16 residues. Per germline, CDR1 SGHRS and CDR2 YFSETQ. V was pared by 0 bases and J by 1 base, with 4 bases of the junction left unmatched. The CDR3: CASSLAVAGSYNEQFF. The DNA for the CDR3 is TGCGCCAGCAGCTTGGCCGTAGCGGGTTCCTACAATGAGCAGTTCTTC.

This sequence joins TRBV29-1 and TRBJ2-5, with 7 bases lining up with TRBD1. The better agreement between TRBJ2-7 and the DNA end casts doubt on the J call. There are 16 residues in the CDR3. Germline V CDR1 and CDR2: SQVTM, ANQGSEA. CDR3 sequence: CSVEVRAQGMNYEQYF. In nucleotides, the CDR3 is TGCAGCGTTGAGGTTCGTGCACAGGGGATGAACTACGAGCAGTACTTC.

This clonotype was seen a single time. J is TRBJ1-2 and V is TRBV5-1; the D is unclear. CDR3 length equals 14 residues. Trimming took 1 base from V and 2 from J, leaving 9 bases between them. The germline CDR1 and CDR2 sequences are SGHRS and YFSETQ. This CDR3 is CASSLFTENYGYTF. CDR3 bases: TGCGCCAGCAGCTTGTTCACCGAAAACTATGGCTACACCTTC.

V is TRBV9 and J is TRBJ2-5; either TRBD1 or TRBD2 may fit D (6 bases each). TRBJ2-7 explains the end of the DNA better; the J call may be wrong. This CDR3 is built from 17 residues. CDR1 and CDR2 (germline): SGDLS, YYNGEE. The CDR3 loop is CASSVDGGPPFSYEQYF. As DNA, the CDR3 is TGTGCCAGCAGCGTAGATGGGGGGCCCCCTTTTTCCTACGAGCAGTACTTC.

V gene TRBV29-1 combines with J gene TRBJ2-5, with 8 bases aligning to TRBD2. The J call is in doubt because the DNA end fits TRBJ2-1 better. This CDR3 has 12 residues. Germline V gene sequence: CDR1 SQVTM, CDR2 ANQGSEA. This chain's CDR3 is CSVRGGRNEQFF. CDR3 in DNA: TGCAGCGTACGGGGGGGCCGCAATGAGCAGTTCTTC.

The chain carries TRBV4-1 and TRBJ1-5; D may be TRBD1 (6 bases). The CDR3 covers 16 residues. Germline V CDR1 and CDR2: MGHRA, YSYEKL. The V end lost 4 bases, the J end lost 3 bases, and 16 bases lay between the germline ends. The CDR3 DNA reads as TGCGCCAGCAGCCTCAACCCCGGACAGAACAATCAGCCCCAGCATTTT. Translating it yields CASSLNPGQNNQPQHF.